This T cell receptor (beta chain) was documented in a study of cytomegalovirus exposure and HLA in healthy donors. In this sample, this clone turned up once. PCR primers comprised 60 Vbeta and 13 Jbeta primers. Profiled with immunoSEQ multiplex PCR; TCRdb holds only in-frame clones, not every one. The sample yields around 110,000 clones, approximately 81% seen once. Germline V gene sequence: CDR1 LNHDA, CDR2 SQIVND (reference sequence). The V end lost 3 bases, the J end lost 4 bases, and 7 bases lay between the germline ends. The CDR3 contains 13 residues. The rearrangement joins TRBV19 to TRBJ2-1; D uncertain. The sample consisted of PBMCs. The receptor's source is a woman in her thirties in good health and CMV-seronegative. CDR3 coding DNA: TGTGCCAGTAGTATTGCTAGTTACAATGAGCAGTTCTTC. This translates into CASSIASYNEQFF.